A single sample gave rise to the 28 T cell receptor beta chains below, sequenced in a study of cytomegalovirus exposure and HLA in healthy donors. Using immunoSEQ multiplex PCR, the repertoire was profiled, and TCRdb retains in-frame clones only, with some absent. The sample has some 240,000 clones; around four fifths are singletons. The sequenced material came from PBMCs. The receptors stem from a woman younger than 30 in good health and CMV-seronegative.

V usage is TRBV19 and J usage is TRBJ1-2, with a possible D match to TRBD1 (5 bases). The germline V and J ends were trimmed by 4 bases and 1 base, with 13 bases remaining between them. The CDR3 spans 15 residues. Germline CDR1 LNHDA, CDR2 SQIVND (reference sequence). The CDR3 DNA is TGTGCCAGTAGTAAGGACAATTGGGGTAACTATGGCTACACCTTC. It encodes CASSKDNWGNYGYTF.

This chain joins TRBV6-5 and TRBJ2-3, with 9 bases aligning to TRBD2. J gave up 7 bases and V 2 bases, and 4 bases lay outside the gene matches. Germline CDR1 reads MNHEY; CDR2 reads SVGAGI. The CDR3 runs to 14 residues. CDR3 sequence reads: CASSYAGGPYTQYF. The CDR3 DNA reads TGTGCCAGCAGTTACGCGGGGGGGCCGTATACGCAGTATTTT.

This clone was detected ten times or more. The chain is built from TRBV7-3 and TRBJ2-2; 9 bases agree with TRBD1. CDR1 is SGHTA and CDR2 is FQGTGA in the germline V gene. The V segment lost 2 bases and the J segment 2 bases; nucleotides outside the gene matches: 6. CDR3 size: 17 residues. The CDR3: CASSLLEGQGNTGELFF. The CDR3 region has the DNA TGTGCCAGCAGCTTACTTGAGGGACAGGGAAACACCGGGGAGCTGTTTTTT.

The count of this clone is one. The chain recombines TRBV23-1 with TRBJ2-7; D tentatively fits TRBD1 or TRBD2 (6 bases each). TRBV23-1 is identified as an open reading frame with a role that is uncertain. Trimming took 4 bases from V and 6 from J, leaving 19 bases between them. This CDR3 region has 15 residues. CDR3 in amino acids: CASSPIPTGDIEQYF. The CDR3 coding sequence is TGCGCCAGCAGTCCAATCCCTACGGGGGACATCGAGCAGTACTTC.

The chain is built from TRBV12-5 and TRBJ2-3; possibly TRBD2 for D (5 bases). CDR3 size: 15 residues. Per germline, CDR1 LGHNT and CDR2 FRNRAP. Trimming took 6 bases from V and 3 from J, leaving 16 bases between them. Here the CDR3 DNA reads TGTGCTAGTGGCCTGACTGCCCCGGGGACAGATACGCAGTATTTT. Translation gives CASGLTAPGTDTQYF.

This clone was seen a few times. The gene calls are TRBV19 and TRBJ1-3; TRBD1 matches 7 bases. The J segment lost 0 bases and the V segment lost 3 bases, leaving 2 bases of the junction unmatched. The CDR3 is 15 residues long. Germline V gives CDR1 LNHDA, CDR2 SQIVND (reference sequence). As DNA, the CDR3 is TGTGCCAGTAGTATCGGGACAGTCTCTGGAAACACCATATATTTT. Its protein product is CASSIGTVSGNTIYF.

The rearrangement joins TRBV5-5 to TRBJ1-2; D call uncertain. Germline assignment: CDR1 SGHKS and CDR2 YYEKEE (reference sequence). This CDR3 comprises 14 residues. V lost 4 bases and J lost 2, with 12 bases in between. The CDR3 DNA reads TGTGCCAGCAGCCAAGGACCGGGAAACTATGGCTACACCTTC. Translation gives CASSQGPGNYGYTF.

This clone was counted between two and nine times. V usage is TRBV5-1 and J usage is TRBJ2-1; 7 bases agree with TRBD2. The trim removed 4 bases at V and 5 bases at J, leaving 9 bases unmatched. Looked up from germline, CDR1 is SGHRS and CDR2 is YFSETQ. CDR3 length: 15 residues. The CDR3 reads CASSRSGEGNNEQFF. Here the CDR3 DNA reads TGCGCCAGCAGCCGAAGCGGGGAGGGAAACAATGAGCAGTTCTTC.

V is TRBV28 and J is TRBJ2-1; TRBD1 matches 7 bases. CDR1 MDHEN and CDR2 SYDVKM come from the germline V gene. The trim removed 5 bases at V and 0 bases at J, leaving 10 bases unmatched. The CDR3 has 17 amino acids. The DNA for the CDR3 is TGTGCCAGCAGTCAGAGACAGGGCGCCCTCTCCTACAATGAGCAGTTCTTC. This codes for CASSQRQGALSYNEQFF.

The CDR3 region has the DNA TGCAGCGTTGAAGTGGAAGTGAACACTGAAGCTTTCTTT. Protein sequence: CSVEVEVNTEAFF. The chain combines TRBV29-1 with TRBJ1-1, with no clear D. The length of the CDR3 is 13 residues. Per germline, CDR1 SQVTM and CDR2 ANQGSEA. The V end was cut by 1 base, the J end by 0 bases, with 6 bases between.

There are many counts of this clone. The chain combines TRBV27 with TRBJ2-1; maybe TRBD1 (5 bases). The germline gives CDR1 MNHEY, CDR2 SMNVEV (reference sequence). V lost 7 bases and J 1 base, leaving 14 bases between the germline ends. CDR3 size: 15 residues. The CDR3 region has the DNA TGTGCCAGCAACCCCAGCAGGGCGTCCTACAATGAGCAGTTCTTC. Protein product: CASNPSRASYNEQFF.

The chain carries TRBV5-6 and TRBJ2-1, with D uncertain. Germline assignment: CDR1 SGHDT and CDR2 YYEEEE. The V end lost 2 bases, the J end lost 0 bases, and 12 bases lay between the germline ends. There are 16 residues in the CDR3. The CDR3 DNA sequence: TGTGCCAGCAGCTTCCTTGGGCAGAGCTCCTACAATGAGCAGTTCTTC. This translates into CASSFLGQSSYNEQFF.

The chain has TRBV2 and TRBJ2-3; no reliable D call. Looked up from germline, CDR1 is SNHLY and CDR2 is FYNNEI. This CDR3 contains 12 residues. V shed 8 bases and J shed 2 bases, with 8 bases lying between them. The CDR3: CASLGITDTQYF. CDR3 bases: TGTGCCAGCTTAGGGATCACAGATACGCAGTATTTT.

The CDR3: CASSLGPTGSGELFF. The CDR3 coding sequence is TGTGCCAGCAGCTTAGGGCCGACAGGGTCCGGGGAGCTGTTTTTT. The V gene is TRBV11-2, the J gene TRBJ2-2; TRBD1 matches at 7 bases. CDR1 SGHAT and CDR2 FQNNGV come from the germline V gene. This CDR3 is 15 amino acids long. Trimming took 1 base from V and 6 from J; bases not matched to a gene: 5.

The rearrangement uses TRBV7-9 and TRBJ1-2; D is unclear. Germline V gene data show CDR1 as SEHNR and CDR2 as FQNEAQ (reference sequence). This CDR3 comprises 13 residues. V was trimmed by 5 bases and J by 4 bases, leaving 11 bases between them. The CDR3 sequence: CASSLEELYGYTF. Written as DNA, the CDR3 is TGTGCCAGCAGCCTGGAGGAGCTCTATGGCTACACCTTC.

V gene TRBV6-1 combines with J gene TRBJ2-5; TRBD2 matches 8 bases. The V segment lost 0 bases and the J segment 4 bases; nucleotides outside the gene matches: 4. CDR1 is MNHNS and CDR2 is SASEGT in the germline V gene. The length of the CDR3 is 15 residues. The CDR3 bases are TGTGCCAGCAGTGAAGCTCTCGGGGGGGGAGAGACCCAGTACTTC. It encodes CASSEALGGGETQYF.

The J gene is TRBJ1-3, the V gene TRBV30, with 9 bases matching TRBD1. Trimming cost V 5 bases and J 0 bases; bases outside gene matches: 2. Germline CDR1 and CDR2: GTSNPN and SVGIG (reference sequence). The CDR3 is 14 amino acids. Here the CDR3 reads CAWGQGRSGNTIYF. The CDR3 DNA follows: TGTGCCTGGGGACAGGGGCGCTCTGGAAACACCATATATTTT.

This clone appeared a single time. The V gene is TRBV27, the J gene TRBJ1-1, with 7 bases lining up with TRBD1. The CDR3 totals 17 residues. Germline assignment: CDR1 MNHEY and CDR2 SMNVEV (reference sequence). V shed 7 bases, J shed 0 bases, and the junction held 14 bases outside the gene matches. CDR3 loop: CASTRSGGGFLNTEAFF. The CDR3 DNA follows: TGTGCCAGCACCCGATCAGGGGGGGGCTTCTTGAACACTGAAGCTTTCTTT.

The chain recombines TRBV5-1 with TRBJ2-5; 9 bases are shared with TRBD2. CDR3 size: 15 residues. Germline assignment: CDR1 SGHRS and CDR2 YFSETQ. Trimming at V came to 4 bases and at J to 5 bases, leaving 9 bases not matched to a gene. CDR3 in amino acids: CASSPSRGGRETQYF. CDR3 bases: TGCGCCAGCAGCCCTTCGCGGGGGGGACGGGAGACCCAGTACTTC.

The rearrangement joins TRBV5-8 to TRBJ1-1; D is possibly TRBD1 (5 bases). The germline gives CDR1 SGHTS, CDR2 YDEGEE. Trimming removed 3 bases from V and 1 base from J, with 19 bases in between. The CDR3 length is 17 residues. CDR3 loop: CASSYKGPRAGNTEAFF. The CDR3 DNA reads TGTGCCAGCAGCTACAAAGGGCCCAGGGCGGGGAACACTGAAGCTTTCTTT.

The sample holds one count of this clone. V is TRBV5-4 and J is TRBJ1-2; D gene ambiguous. V was cut by 0 bases and J by 5 bases, with 11 bases left in between. The CDR3 runs 14 residues. Germline loops: CDR1 SGHNT, CDR2 YYREEE (reference sequence). CDR3 residues: CASSLAGLGYGYTF. In nucleotides, the CDR3 is TGTGCCAGCAGCTTGGCCGGGCTCGGATATGGCTACACCTTC.

The CDR3 nucleotides read TGTGCCTGGAGTAGCGCCAGCCAAGAGACCCAGTACTTC. Translating it yields CAWSSASQETQYF. The chain recombines TRBV30 with TRBJ2-5, with D hard to call. The CDR3 totals 13 residues. Germline V gene lookup returns CDR1 GTSNPN and CDR2 SVGIG (reference sequence). Between the trimmed V and J ends, which lost 2 bases and 1 base, there was a span of 8 bases.

Only one count was recorded for this clone. This chain joins TRBV28 and TRBJ1-1, with a weak D call TRBD1 (5 bases). The CDR3 loop spans 12 amino acids. Trimming removed 5 bases at V and 6 bases at J, with 10 bases between. Germline V CDR1 and CDR2: MDHEN, SYDVKM. CDR3 coding DNA: TGTGCCAGCAGTATGGCGGGGGCTGAAGCTTTCTTT. Amino acids: CASSMAGAEAFF.

The V gene is TRBV5-1, the J gene TRBJ1-1; 7 positions agree with TRBD1. The germline gives CDR1 SGHRS, CDR2 YFSETQ. V trimming: 2 bases; J trimming: 1 base; junction bases outside the gene matches: 5. There are 15 residues in the CDR3. The CDR3: CASSFNRQGNTEAFF. As DNA, the CDR3 is TGCGCCAGCAGCTTTAATAGACAGGGGAACACTGAAGCTTTCTTT.

This clone has just a few counts. The rearrangement joins TRBV30 to TRBJ1-5; D unresolved. Trimming cost V 1 base and J 4 bases, with 17 bases left between them. Germline values: CDR1 GTSNPN, CDR2 SVGIG (reference sequence). The CDR3 covers 16 residues. The CDR3 is CAWSGPPTAPNQPQHF. CDR3 coding DNA: TGTGCCTGGAGTGGACCCCCCACCGCTCCTAATCAGCCCCAGCATTTT.

The rearrangement uses TRBV15 and TRBJ1-5, with D unresolved. The CDR3 extends over 14 amino acids. Germline V CDR1 and CDR2: LNHNV, YYDKDF (reference sequence). With 0 bases removed from V and 1 base from J, the gap between germline ends came to 4 bases. The CDR3 reads CATSRDHSNQPQHF. Written as DNA, the CDR3 is TGTGCCACCAGCAGAGATCACAGCAATCAGCCCCAGCATTTT.

The chain joins TRBV7-3 to TRBJ1-2, with 10 bases matching TRBD1. Losses at the gene ends were 5 bases for V and 1 base for J; bases not matched to a gene: 4. The CDR3 contains 15 residues. CDR1 and CDR2 from the germline V gene are SGHTA and FQGTGA. The CDR3 region is CASSSGTGDNYGYTF. DNA of the CDR3: TGTGCCAGCAGCAGCGGGACAGGGGATAACTATGGCTACACCTTC.

The rearrangement uses TRBV6-5 and TRBJ1-1; D might be TRBD1 (6 bases). The CDR3 runs 16 residues. Germline values: CDR1 MNHEY, CDR2 SVGAGI. Trimming removed 0 bases from V and 5 bases from J, with 16 bases in between. CDR3 residues: CASSYSGGGPRTEAFF. The DNA of the CDR3 is TGTGCCAGCAGTTACTCAGGAGGGGGGCCGCGGACTGAAGCTTTCTTT.